This entry features one T cell receptor beta chain sequence. This record belongs to a study of radiation and T cells in renal cell carcinoma. Assay used: immunoSEQ multiplex PCR; TCRdb lists only in-frame clones, some missing. In the table there are around 170,000 clones, around 89% of which are singletons. Time point defined: blood 4 weeks post-SBRT, at nephrectomy. Treatment defined: 15 Gy SBRT to primary tumor, nephrectomy 4 weeks later. V shed 3 bases, J shed 3 bases, and the junction held 11 bases outside the gene matches. The CDR3 length is 17 residues. Germline V gene data show CDR1 as KGHSH and CDR2 as LQKENI.

This specimen was blood, taken from a patient whose treatment included radiotherapy and nephrectomy. The clonotype comes from a woman aged 50 to 60 with renal cell carcinoma. The chain joins TRBV18 to TRBJ2-5, with 9 bases aligning to TRBD1. The CDR3 nucleotides are TGTGCCAGCTCACCCAGTCCACCCGGGACAGGGAAAGAGACCCAGTACTTC. Encoded protein: CASSPSPPGTGKETQYF. Based on the CDR3 plus reference TRBV18 and TRBJ2-5, the full variable domain is NAGVMQNPRHLVRRRGQEARLRCSPMKGHSHVYWYRQLPEEGLKFMVYLQKENIIDESGMPKERFSAEFPKEGPSILRIQQVVRGDSAAYFCASSPSPPGTGKETQYFGPGTRLLVL.